A single sample is the source of the 9 T cell receptor beta chains below, sequenced in a study of response to subunit inactivated influenza vaccine. TCRdb independently ran MiXCR on the RT-PCR reads; one entry per CDR3 protein. The sample comprises about 650,000 distinct CDR3 sequences, 11% to 15% of which are singletons, and 6% to 9.5% rests with the top ten. Sequences were derived from PBMCs from blood, sampled roughly 2 weeks before vaccination. The receptors originated from a man aged 45-60 years who received an inactivated influenza vaccine.

This clonotype has more than one count but fewer than ten. The chain couples TRBV7-2 to TRBJ1-2; 11 bases map to TRBD1. This CDR3 comprises 16 residues. From germline, CDR1 is SGHTA and CDR2 FQGNSA. V trimming: 4 bases; J trimming: 4 bases; junction bases outside the gene matches: 8. The CDR3 DNA reads TGTGCCAGCAGCTCTAGGACAGGGGGCAGTATCTATGGCTACACCTTC. Translating it yields CASSSRTGGSIYGYTF.

This clonotype occurred once. The chain recombines TRBV10-3 with TRBJ2-5; 12 nucleotides align to TRBD1. The CDR3 covers 16 residues. V was clipped by 3 bases and J by 4 bases; unmatched bases: 6. Germline loops: CDR1 ENHRY, CDR2 SYGVKD. The CDR3 nucleotides read TGTGCCATCAGTGAAAGGGGACAGGGGGCAGGAGAGACCCAGTACTTC. It specifies CAISERGQGAGETQYF.

This clonotype was seen at least ten times. This sequence joins TRBV12-3 or TRBV12-4 and TRBJ1-1; the match to TRBD1 covers 8 bases. CDR3 length: 13 residues. The V and J ends lost 6 bases and 3 bases, in that order; junction bases with no gene match: 3. CDR3 region: CASRTTGDTEAFF. DNA of the CDR3: TGTGCCAGCAGGACGACAGGGGACACTGAAGCTTTCTTT.

This clonotype was counted many times. The chain links TRBV12-3 or TRBV12-4 to TRBJ2-3; no clear D gene. V shed 3 bases and J shed 3 bases, with 7 bases lying between them. This CDR3 spans 13 amino acids. The CDR3 is CASSLLQTDTQYF. CDR3 DNA sequence: TGTGCCAGCAGTTTGTTACAGACAGATACGCAGTATTTT.

The chain uses TRBV2 and TRBJ2-7, with 12 bases matching TRBD2. CDR1 is SNHLY and CDR2 is FYNNEI in the germline V gene. V was pared by 2 bases and J by 7 bases, with 18 bases of the junction left unmatched. CDR3 length: 19 amino acids. In DNA, the CDR3 is TGTGCCAGCAGTGAACGCCGCTCGAAACCGACTAGCGGGAGTGTTGAGCAGTACTTC. Amino acids: CASSERRSKPTSGSVEQYF.

The chain has TRBV24-1 and TRBJ1-5; 7 nucleotides match TRBD1. The germline V gene encodes CDR1 KGHDR and CDR2 SFDVKD. V gave up 7 bases and J gave up 7 bases; unmatched junction bases: 6. This CDR3 has 13 amino acids. For the CDR3, the DNA is TGTGCCACCAGCTCAACAGGGGAGCAGCCCCAGCATTTT. It is translated as CATSSTGEQPQHF.

In this sample, this clonotype turned up once. This chain uses TRBV18 with TRBJ1-1, with D uncertain. CDR3 length equals 16 residues. V was pared by 4 bases and J by 5 bases, with 20 bases between. Germline V lookup: CDR1 KGHSH, CDR2 LQKENI. As DNA, the CDR3 is TGTGCCAGCTCACTGAAAGCATCCCGAGGTGGGACTGAAGCTTTCTTT. Amino acids: CASSLKASRGGTEAFF.

This clonotype was seen many times. This chain uses TRBV28 with TRBJ2-5, with 10 bases identical to TRBD1. With 3 bases clipped from V and 4 bases from J, the junction kept 14 bases outside the gene matches. CDR3 length: 18 residues. Per germline, CDR1 MDHEN and CDR2 SYDVKM. DNA of the CDR3: TGTGCCAGCAGTTTTCCCGGTACTTTCAGACAGGGGGCAGAGACCCAGTACTTC. Amino acids: CASSFPGTFRQGAETQYF.

CDR3 nucleotide sequence: TGTGCCAGCAGCCGGTACGGGGCAGTTGAGCAGTTCTTC. Amino acids: CASSRYGAVEQFF. The chain combines TRBV14 with TRBJ2-1; D possibly uses TRBD1 or TRBD2 (5 bases each). The CDR3 is 13 residues long. Trimming took off 4 bases at V and 9 bases at J, with 13 bases between the two ends. Germline loops: CDR1 SGHDN, CDR2 FVKESK.